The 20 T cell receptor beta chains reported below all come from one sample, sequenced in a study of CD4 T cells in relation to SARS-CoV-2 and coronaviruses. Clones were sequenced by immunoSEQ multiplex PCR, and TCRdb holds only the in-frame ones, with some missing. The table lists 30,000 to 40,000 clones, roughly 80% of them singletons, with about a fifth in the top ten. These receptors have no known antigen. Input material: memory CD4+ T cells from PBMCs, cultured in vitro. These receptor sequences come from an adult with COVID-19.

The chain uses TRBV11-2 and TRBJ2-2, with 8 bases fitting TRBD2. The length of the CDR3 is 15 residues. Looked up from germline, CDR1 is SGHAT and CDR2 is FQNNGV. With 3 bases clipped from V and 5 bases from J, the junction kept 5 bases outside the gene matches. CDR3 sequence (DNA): TGTGCCAGCAGCTTGTCCGGGAGGGGGACCGGGGAGCTGTTTTTT. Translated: CASSLSGRGTGELFF.

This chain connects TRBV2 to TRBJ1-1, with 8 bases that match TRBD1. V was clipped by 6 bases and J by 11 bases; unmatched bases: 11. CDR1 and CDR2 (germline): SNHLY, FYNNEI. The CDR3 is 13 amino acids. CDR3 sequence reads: CASSGQGGETAFF. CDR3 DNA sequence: TGTGCCAGCAGCGGACAGGGAGGCGAAACGGCTTTCTTT.

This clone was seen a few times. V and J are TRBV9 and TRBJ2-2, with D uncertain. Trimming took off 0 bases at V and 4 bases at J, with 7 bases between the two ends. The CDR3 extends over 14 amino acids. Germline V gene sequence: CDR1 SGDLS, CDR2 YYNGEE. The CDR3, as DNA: TGTGCCAGCAGCGTAGACGTGAGCACCGGGGAGCTGTTTTTT. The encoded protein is CASSVDVSTGELFF.

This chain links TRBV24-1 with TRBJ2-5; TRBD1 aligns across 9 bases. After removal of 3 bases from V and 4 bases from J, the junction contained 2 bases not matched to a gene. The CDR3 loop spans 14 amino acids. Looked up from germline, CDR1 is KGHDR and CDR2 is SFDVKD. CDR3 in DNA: TGTGCCACCAGTGATCACAGGGGGCGAGAGACCCAGTACTTC. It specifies CATSDHRGRETQYF.

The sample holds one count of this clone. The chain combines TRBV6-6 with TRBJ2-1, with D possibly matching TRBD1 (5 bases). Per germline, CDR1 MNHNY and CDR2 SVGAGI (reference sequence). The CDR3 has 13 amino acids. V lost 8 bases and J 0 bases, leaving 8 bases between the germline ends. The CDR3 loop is CASRQSSYNEQFF. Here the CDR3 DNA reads TGTGCCAGCCGACAGAGCTCCTACAATGAGCAGTTCTTC.

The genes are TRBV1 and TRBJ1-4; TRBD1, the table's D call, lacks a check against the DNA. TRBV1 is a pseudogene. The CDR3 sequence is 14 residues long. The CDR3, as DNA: TGCACCAGCAGCCAAGGACAGGGGGATGAAAAACTGTTTTTT. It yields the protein CTSSQGQGDEKLFF.

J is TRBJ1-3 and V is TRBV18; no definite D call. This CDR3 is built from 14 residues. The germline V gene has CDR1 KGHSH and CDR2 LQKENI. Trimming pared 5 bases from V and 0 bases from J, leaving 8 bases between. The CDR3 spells CASSSRTSGNTIYF. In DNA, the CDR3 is TGTGCCAGCTCATCCCGGACCTCTGGAAACACCATATATTTT.

The CDR3 DNA follows: TGTGCCAGTAGTATGCGGGCAGGGGGCGCGGACACCGGGGAGCTGTTTTTT. Protein sequence: CASSMRAGGADTGELFF. The chain recombines TRBV19 with TRBJ2-2; 8 bases are a match to TRBD1. The CDR3 contains 17 residues. Per the germline V gene, CDR1 is LNHDA and CDR2 is SQIVND (reference sequence). V trimming: 3 bases; J trimming: 3 bases; junction bases outside the gene matches: 9.

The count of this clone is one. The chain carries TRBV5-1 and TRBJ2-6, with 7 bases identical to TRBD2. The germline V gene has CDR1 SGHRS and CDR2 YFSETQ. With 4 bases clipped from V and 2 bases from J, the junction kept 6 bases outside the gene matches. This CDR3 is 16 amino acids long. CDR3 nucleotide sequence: TGCGCCAGCAGCGTTATGGGGGGGGCTGGGGCCAACGTCCTGACTTTC. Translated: CASSVMGGAGANVLTF. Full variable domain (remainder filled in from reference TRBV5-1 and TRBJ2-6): KAGVTQTPRYLIKTRGQQVTLSCSPISGHRSVSWYQQTPGQGLQFLFEYFSETQRNKGNFPGRFSGRQFSNSRSEMNVSTLELGDSALYLCASSVMGGAGANVLTFGAGSRLTVL.

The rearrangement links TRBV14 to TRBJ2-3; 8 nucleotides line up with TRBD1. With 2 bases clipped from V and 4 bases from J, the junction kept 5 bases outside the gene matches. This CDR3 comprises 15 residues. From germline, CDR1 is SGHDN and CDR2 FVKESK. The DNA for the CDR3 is TGTGCCAGCAGCCAATGGACAGGGTCCCCAGATACGCAGTATTTT. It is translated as CASSQWTGSPDTQYF. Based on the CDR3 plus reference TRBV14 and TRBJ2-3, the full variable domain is EAGVTQFPSHSVIEKGQTVTLRCDPISGHDNLYWYRRVMGKEIKFLLHFVKESKQDESGMPNNRFLAERTGGTYSTLKVQPAELEDSGVYFCASSQWTGSPDTQYFGPGTRLTVL.

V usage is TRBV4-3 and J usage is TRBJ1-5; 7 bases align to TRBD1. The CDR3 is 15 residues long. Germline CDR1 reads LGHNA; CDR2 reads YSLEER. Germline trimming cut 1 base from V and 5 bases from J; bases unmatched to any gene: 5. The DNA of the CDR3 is TGCGCCAGCAGCCAAGGGGGACAGTCCCATCAGCCCCAGCATTTT. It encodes CASSQGGQSHQPQHF.

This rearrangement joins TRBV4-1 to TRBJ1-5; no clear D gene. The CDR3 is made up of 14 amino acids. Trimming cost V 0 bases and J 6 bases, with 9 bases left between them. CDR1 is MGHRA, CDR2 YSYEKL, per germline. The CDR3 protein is CASSQEARSQPQHF. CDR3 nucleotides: TGCGCCAGCAGCCAAGAGGCGAGGAGTCAGCCCCAGCATTTT.

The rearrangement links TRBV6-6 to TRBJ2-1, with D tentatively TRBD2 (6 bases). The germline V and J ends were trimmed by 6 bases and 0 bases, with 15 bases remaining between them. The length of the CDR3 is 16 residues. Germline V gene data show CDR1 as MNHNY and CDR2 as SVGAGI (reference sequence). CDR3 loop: CASSYGGGSSYNEQFF. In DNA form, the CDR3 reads TGTGCCAGCAGCTACGGTGGGGGGAGCTCCTACAATGAGCAGTTCTTC.

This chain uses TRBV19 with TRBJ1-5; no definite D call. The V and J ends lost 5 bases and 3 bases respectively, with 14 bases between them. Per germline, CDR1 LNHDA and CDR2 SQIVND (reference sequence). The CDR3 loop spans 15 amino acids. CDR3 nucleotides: TGTGCCAGTAGTCGGGAGAGCGTAACCAATCAGCCCCAGCATTTT. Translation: CASSRESVTNQPQHF.

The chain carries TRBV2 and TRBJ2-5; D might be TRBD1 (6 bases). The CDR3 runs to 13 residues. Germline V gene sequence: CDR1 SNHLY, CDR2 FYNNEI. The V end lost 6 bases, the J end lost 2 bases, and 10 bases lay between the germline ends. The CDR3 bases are TGTGCCAGCAGCCTGGACAGACAAGAGACCCAGTACTTC. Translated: CASSLDRQETQYF.

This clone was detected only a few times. The CDR3 reads CSAKGQGNYGYTF. DNA for the CDR3: TGCAGCGCAAAAGGACAGGGGAACTATGGCTACACCTTC. The rearrangement joins TRBV29-1 to TRBJ1-2; the match to TRBD1 covers 9 bases. CDR1 is SQVTM and CDR2 is ANQGSEA in the germline V gene. The CDR3 is 13 amino acids. V gave up 7 bases and J gave up 2 bases; unmatched junction bases: 5.

In DNA, the CDR3 is TGTGCCAGCAGGGAACTTACCAAGGGGGTAGCGGGCTCTCTCGAGCAGTACTTC. Its translation is CASRELTKGVAGSLEQYF. The rearrangement joins TRBV2 to TRBJ2-7, with a weak D call TRBD2 (7 bases). The V end was cut by 6 bases, the J end by 6 bases, with 30 bases between. The CDR3 contains 18 residues. Germline CDR1 and CDR2: SNHLY and FYNNEI.

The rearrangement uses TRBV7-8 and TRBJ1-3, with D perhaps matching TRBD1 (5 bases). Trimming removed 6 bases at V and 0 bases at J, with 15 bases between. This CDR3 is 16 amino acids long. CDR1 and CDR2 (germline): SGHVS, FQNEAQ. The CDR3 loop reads CASSYGAGNSGNTIYF. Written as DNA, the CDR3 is TGTGCCAGCAGTTACGGGGCAGGTAACTCTGGAAACACCATATATTTT.

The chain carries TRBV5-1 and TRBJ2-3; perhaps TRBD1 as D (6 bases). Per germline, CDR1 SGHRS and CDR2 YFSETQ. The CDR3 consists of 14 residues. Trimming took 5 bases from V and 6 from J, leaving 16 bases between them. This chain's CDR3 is CASSWGTGKDTQYF. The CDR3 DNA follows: TGCGCCAGCAGTTGGGGAACAGGGAAGGATACGCAGTATTTT.

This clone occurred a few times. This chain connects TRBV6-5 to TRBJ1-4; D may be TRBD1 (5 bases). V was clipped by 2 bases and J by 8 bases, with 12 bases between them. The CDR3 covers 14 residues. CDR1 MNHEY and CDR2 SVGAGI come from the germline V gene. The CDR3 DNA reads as TGTGCCAGCAGTTACAGGGGCGTAGGGGAAAAACTGTTTTTT. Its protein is CASSYRGVGEKLFF.